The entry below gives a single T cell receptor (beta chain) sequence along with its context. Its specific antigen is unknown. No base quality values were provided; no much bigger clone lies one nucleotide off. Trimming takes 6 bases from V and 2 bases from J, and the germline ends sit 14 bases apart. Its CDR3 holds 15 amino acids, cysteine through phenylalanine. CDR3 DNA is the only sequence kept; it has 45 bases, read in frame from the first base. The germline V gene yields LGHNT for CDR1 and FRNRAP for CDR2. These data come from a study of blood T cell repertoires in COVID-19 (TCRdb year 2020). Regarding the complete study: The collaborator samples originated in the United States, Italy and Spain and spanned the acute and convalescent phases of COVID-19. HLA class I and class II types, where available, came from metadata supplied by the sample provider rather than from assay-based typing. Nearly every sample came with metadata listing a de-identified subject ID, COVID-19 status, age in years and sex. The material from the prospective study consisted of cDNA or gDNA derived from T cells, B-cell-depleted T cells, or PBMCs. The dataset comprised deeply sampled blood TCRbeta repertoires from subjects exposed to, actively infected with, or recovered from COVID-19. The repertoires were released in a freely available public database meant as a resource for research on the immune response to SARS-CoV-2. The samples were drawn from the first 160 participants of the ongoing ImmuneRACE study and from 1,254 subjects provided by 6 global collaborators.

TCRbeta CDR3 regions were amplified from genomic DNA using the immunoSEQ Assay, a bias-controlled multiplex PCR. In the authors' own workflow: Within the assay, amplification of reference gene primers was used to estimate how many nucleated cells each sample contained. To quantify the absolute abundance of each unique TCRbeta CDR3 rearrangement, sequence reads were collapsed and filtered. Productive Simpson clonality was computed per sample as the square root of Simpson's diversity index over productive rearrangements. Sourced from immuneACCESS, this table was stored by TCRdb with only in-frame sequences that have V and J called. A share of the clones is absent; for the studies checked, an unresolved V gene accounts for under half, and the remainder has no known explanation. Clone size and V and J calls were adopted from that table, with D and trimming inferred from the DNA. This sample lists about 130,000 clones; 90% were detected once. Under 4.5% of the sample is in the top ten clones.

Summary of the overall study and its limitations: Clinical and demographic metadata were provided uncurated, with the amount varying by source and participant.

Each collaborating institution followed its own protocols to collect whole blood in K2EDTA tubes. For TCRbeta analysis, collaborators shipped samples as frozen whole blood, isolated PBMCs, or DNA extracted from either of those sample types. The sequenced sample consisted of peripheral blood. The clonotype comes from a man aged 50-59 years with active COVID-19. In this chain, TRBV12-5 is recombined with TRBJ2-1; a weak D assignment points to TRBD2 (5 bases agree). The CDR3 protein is CASGQRLTAYNEQFF. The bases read TGTGCTAGTGGCCAGCGGCTAACCGCCTACAATGAGCAGTTCTTC.